This T cell receptor beta chain was documented in a study of blood T cell repertoires in COVID-19. Study in general: Material from acute and convalescent COVID-19 was sourced from the United States, Italy and Spain. PBMCs, B-cell-depleted T cells, or T cells provided the cDNA or gDNA that made up the material.

Followed longitudinally, the Seattle patients had been enrolled during active infection. Germline V gene lookup returns CDR1 SGHTA and CDR2 FQGNSA. The V end lost 4 bases, the J end lost 0 bases, and 11 bases lay between the germline ends. This CDR3 has 15 residues. Per the original methods: How many nucleated cells were present was estimated from reference gene primer amplification. TCRdb's table, derived via immunoSEQ multiplex PCR, lists solely in-frame clones and lacks some. D and trimming come from the DNA, and the V and J calls and clone size come from that table. The data contain about 95,000 clones, around 81% of them singletons.

Sequencing was done on a sample of peripheral blood. The chain combines TRBV7-2 with TRBJ2-3; D gene ambiguous. This TCR came from an elderly man with COVID-19, enrolled during active disease. DNA of the CDR3: TGTGCCAGCAGCTCCGCCGCCTATAGCACAGATACGCAGTATTTT. Its protein is CASSSAAYSTDTQYF.